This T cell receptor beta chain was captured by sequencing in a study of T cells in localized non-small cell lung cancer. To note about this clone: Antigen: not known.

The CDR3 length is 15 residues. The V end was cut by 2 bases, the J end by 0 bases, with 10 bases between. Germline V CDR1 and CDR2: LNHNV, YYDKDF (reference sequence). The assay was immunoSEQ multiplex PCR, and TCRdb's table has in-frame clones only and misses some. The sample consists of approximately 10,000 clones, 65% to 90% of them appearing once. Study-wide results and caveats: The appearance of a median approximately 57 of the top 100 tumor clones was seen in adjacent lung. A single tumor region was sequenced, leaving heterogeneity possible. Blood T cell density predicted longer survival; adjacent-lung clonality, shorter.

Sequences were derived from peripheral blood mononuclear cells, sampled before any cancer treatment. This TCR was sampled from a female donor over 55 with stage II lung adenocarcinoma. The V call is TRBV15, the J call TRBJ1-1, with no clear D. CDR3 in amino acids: CATSRTRSMNTEAFF. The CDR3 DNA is TGTGCCACCAGCAGAACGAGATCCATGAACACTGAAGCTTTCTTT.